One and the same sample provided the 23 T cell receptor beta chains below, sequenced in a study of CD8+ T cells in alopecia areata. Extraction and reverse transcription of RNA yielded cDNA as the sequencing template. Data came from immunoSEQ multiplex PCR; TCRdb stores just in-frame clones and leaves some out. The sample holds 95,000 to 110,000 clones, just over 85% seen once. Treatment denoted: oral pan-JAK inhibitor, 5-10 mg twice daily. The source material was CD8+ T cells sorted from blood, sampled at approximately week 30, from a patient treated with tofacitinib. Receptors were obtained from a human donor with alopecia areata.

J is TRBJ2-7 and V is TRBV27; 9 nucleotides line up with TRBD2. Germline V gene data show CDR1 as MNHEY and CDR2 as SMNVEV (reference sequence). The CDR3 sequence is 14 residues long. Losses at the gene ends were 3 bases for V and 5 bases for J; bases not matched to a gene: 5. In DNA, the CDR3 is TGTGCCAGCAGTTTTACTAGCGGGTCCCACGAGCAGTACTTC. The encoded protein is CASSFTSGSHEQYF.

The genes are TRBV29-1 and TRBJ2-7; perhaps TRBD1 as D (5 bases). The CDR3 consists of 13 residues. Trimming removed 0 bases at V and 2 bases at J, with 8 bases between. Looked up from germline, CDR1 is SQVTM and CDR2 is ANQGSEA. CDR3 in DNA: TGCAGCGTTGAAGATCGACAGCCCTACGAGCAGTACTTC. As protein: CSVEDRQPYEQYF.

The rearrangement joins TRBV2 to TRBJ1-5; TRBD1 agrees at 7 bases. CDR3 length: 14 residues. V trimming: 10 bases; J trimming: 1 base; junction bases outside the gene matches: 7. The germline V gene encodes CDR1 SNHLY and CDR2 FYNNEI. The CDR3 DNA reads as TGTGCCACTCGCCCGGGACAGAGCAATCAGCCCCAGCATTTT. It is translated as CATRPGQSNQPQHF. The whole variable domain, filled in from reference TRBV2 and TRBJ1-5, reads EPEVTQTPSHQVTQMGQEVILRCVPISNHLYFYWYRQILGQKVEFLVSFYNNEISEKSEIFDDQFSVERPDGSNFTLKIRSTKLEDSAMYFCATRPGQSNQPQHFGDGTRLSIL.

The table lists this clone with a count of one. The chain uses TRBV4-1 and TRBJ2-7, with 8 bases lining up with TRBD2. Per germline, CDR1 MGHRA and CDR2 YSYEKL. With 1 base clipped from V and 3 bases from J, the junction kept 5 bases outside the gene matches. The CDR3 is made up of 15 amino acids. CDR3 in DNA: TGCGCCAGCAGCCAAGCGGGGACTAGGGACTACGAGCAGTACTTC. It is translated as CASSQAGTRDYEQYF.

This clone was detected only once. The chain joins TRBV5-1 to TRBJ2-5; D is possibly TRBD1 or TRBD2 (6 bases each). V shed 1 base and J shed 1 base, with 14 bases lying between them. CDR1 and CDR2 from the germline V gene are SGHRS and YFSETQ. The CDR3 consists of 16 residues. The CDR3 nucleotides read TGCGCCAGCAGCTTGTATGCACAGGGAGGCCAAGAGACCCAGTACTTC. This encodes CASSLYAQGGQETQYF.

The chain combines TRBV6-5 with TRBJ1-5; no reliable D call. The CDR3 sequence is 14 residues long. Germline assignment: CDR1 MNHEY and CDR2 SVGAGI. V was pared by 2 bases and J by 2 bases, with 7 bases between. The CDR3 reads CASSYEFGNQPQHF. In nucleotides, the CDR3 is TGTGCCAGCAGTTACGAATTTGGCAATCAGCCCCAGCATTTT.

The chain employs TRBV13 and TRBJ2-3, with a tentative D call TRBD1 (7 bases). The CDR3 runs 13 residues. Germline CDR1 reads PRHDT; CDR2 reads FYEKMQ (reference sequence). V was shortened by 10 bases and J by 5 bases, with 16 bases between the two germline ends. CDR3 protein: CATPPQGGDTQYF. The CDR3 DNA is TGTGCCACCCCCCCGCAGGGGGGAGATACGCAGTATTTT.

The chain employs TRBV25-1 and TRBJ2-2, with D maybe TRBD1 (6 bases). V was cut by 1 base and J by 3 bases, with 6 bases left in between. From germline, CDR1 is MGHDK and CDR2 SYGVNS. The CDR3 consists of 14 residues. As DNA, the CDR3 is TGTGCCAGCAGTGAATGGACAGACACCGGGGAGCTGTTTTTT. It translates to CASSEWTDTGELFF.

On this clone itself: Different DNA sequences within this sample yield the same CDR3. The chain links TRBV19 to TRBJ1-4, with D tentatively TRBD1 (5 bases). CDR1 is LNHDA, CDR2 SQIVND, per germline (reference sequence). The V end was cut by 3 bases, the J end by 0 bases, with 8 bases between. CDR3 length equals 15 residues. The CDR3 nucleotides read TGTGCCAGTAGTATGGGGACCGCAACTAATGAAAAACTGTTTTTT. It is translated as CASSMGTATNEKLFF.

This clone has just a few counts. The V gene is TRBV5-1, the J gene TRBJ2-7; the D gene is possibly TRBD1 (5 bases). Germline values: CDR1 SGHRS, CDR2 YFSETQ. The length of the CDR3 is 15 residues. Trimming stripped 0 bases from V and 7 bases from J, with 17 bases between. CDR3 sequence reads: CASSLAVLEGEEQYF. Written as DNA, the CDR3 is TGCGCCAGCAGCTTGGCCGTGCTAGAAGGGGAAGAGCAGTACTTC.

The chain has TRBV29-1 and TRBJ1-2; D might be TRBD1 (5 bases). This CDR3 is 14 amino acids long. In germline, CDR1 is SQVTM, CDR2 ANQGSEA. V gave up 7 bases and J gave up 1 base, with 16 bases separating them. As DNA, the CDR3 is TGCAGCGCCGGGGACGGATTGTATAACTATGGCTACACCTTC. Its translation is CSAGDGLYNYGYTF.

This clone was picked up one time. The chain links TRBV27 to TRBJ1-1; 7 bases agree with TRBD1. V trimming: 3 bases; J trimming: 8 bases; junction bases outside the gene matches: 6. The CDR3 is 13 residues long. Per the germline V gene, CDR1 is MNHEY and CDR2 is SMNVEV (reference sequence). The CDR3 is CASSLPGGLEAFF. The DNA of the CDR3 is TGTGCCAGCAGTTTGCCAGGGGGATTAGAAGCTTTCTTT.

The table lists this clone with a count of one. As DNA, the CDR3 is TGTGCTACCACCGCGGGACAGGGGGACCCCTACGAGCAGTACTTC. Its protein product is CATTAGQGDPYEQYF. This sequence joins TRBV2 and TRBJ2-7; 11 nucleotides match TRBD1. CDR1 is SNHLY and CDR2 is FYNNEI in the germline V gene. The CDR3 has 15 residues.

The chain couples TRBV6-4 to TRBJ2-6; D gene unclear. Trimming shortened V by 3 bases and J by 5 bases, and 8 bases separated the two germline ends. CDR1 and CDR2 from the germline V gene are MRHNA and SNTAGT. There are 14 residues in the CDR3. This CDR3 reads CASSEGNRANVLTF. The CDR3 coding sequence is TGTGCCAGCAGTGAAGGGAATAGGGCCAACGTCCTGACTTTC.

This chain links TRBV11-2 with TRBJ2-1; D gene uncertain. Between the trimmed V and J ends, which lost 5 bases and 4 bases, there was a span of 15 bases. The germline V gene has CDR1 SGHAT and CDR2 FQNNGV. This CDR3 has 15 residues. CDR3 protein: CASSPQATLYNEQFF. For the CDR3, the DNA is TGTGCCAGCAGCCCACAAGCTACACTTTACAATGAGCAGTTCTTC.

The rearrangement joins TRBV7-6 to TRBJ1-2; the D gene is possibly TRBD1 (6 bases). Trimming removed 5 bases from V and 2 bases from J, with 21 bases in between. The CDR3 extends over 17 amino acids. Germline V gene lookup returns CDR1 SGHVS and CDR2 FNYEAQ. The CDR3 reads CASSPSQAGQMNYGYTF. CDR3 coding DNA: TGTGCCAGCAGCCCTAGTCAGGCGGGACAAATGAACTATGGCTACACCTTC.

The chain links TRBV5-4 to TRBJ2-7; 10 bases are a match to TRBD2. There are 15 residues in the CDR3. Trimming removed 0 bases from V and 4 bases from J; junction bases left unmatched: 4. Germline V gene data show CDR1 as SGHNT and CDR2 as YYREEE (reference sequence). The CDR3 nucleotides are TGTGCCAGCAGCTTGGGACTAGCGGGCCGTTACGAGCAGTACTTC. Translated: CASSLGLAGRYEQYF.

The chain links TRBV27 to TRBJ1-2; 11 positions agree with TRBD1. The CDR3 length is 16 residues. CDR1 is MNHEY and CDR2 is SMNVEV in the germline V gene (reference sequence). V was pared by 4 bases and J by 2 bases, with 6 bases of the junction left unmatched. The CDR3 is CASSSGQGERNYGYTF. CDR3 DNA sequence: TGTGCCAGCAGTTCGGGACAGGGGGAAAGGAACTATGGCTACACCTTC.

In regard to this clone: Other DNA sequences within the sample encode an identical CDR3. This rearrangement joins TRBV5-4 to TRBJ2-1; a weak D match, TRBD2 (5 bases). The germline V and J ends were trimmed by 7 bases and 0 bases, with 8 bases remaining between them. Per germline, CDR1 SGHNT and CDR2 YYREEE (reference sequence). The CDR3 is 13 residues long. DNA of the CDR3: TGTGCCAGCTCGGGGAGCTCCTACAATGAGCAGTTCTTC. This translates into CASSGSSYNEQFF.

The chain uses TRBV2 and TRBJ2-3, with D perhaps matching TRBD1 or TRBD2 (5 bases each). CDR3 length: 15 residues. Germline CDR1 is SNHLY and CDR2 is FYNNEI. Between the trimmed V and J ends, which lost 5 bases and 6 bases, there was a span of 18 bases. CDR3 in amino acids: CASSPVRDAQDTQYF. The CDR3 bases are TGTGCCAGCAGTCCCGTCCGGGACGCTCAGGATACGCAGTATTTT.

This clone was recorded once. The chain employs TRBV5-6 and TRBJ1-2; 12 bases line up with TRBD1. The CDR3 has 17 amino acids. V shed 5 bases and J 4 bases; nucleotides not matched to a gene: 12. CDR1 SGHDT and CDR2 YYEEEE come from the germline V gene. This CDR3 is CASRYSGTGGAGYGYTF. CDR3 nucleotides: TGTGCCAGCAGGTATTCCGGGACAGGGGGCGCTGGCTATGGCTACACCTTC.

The J gene is TRBJ1-5, the V gene TRBV7-8; D unclear. Trimming took 5 bases from V and 5 from J, leaving 16 bases between them. The CDR3 consists of 15 residues. Germline V gene sequence: CDR1 SGHVS, CDR2 FQNEAQ. CDR3 coding DNA: TGTGCCAGCAGCCTAGAGTGGGGTGGGGATCAGCCCCAGCATTTT. Translation gives CASSLEWGGDQPQHF.

About this clone itself: A single base is all that separates this from a far larger clone, so a read error is likely. This CDR3 is CAAGVREQFF. The DNA for the CDR3 is TGTGCGGCAGGGGTGCGTGAGCAGTTCTTC. This chain uses TRBV2 with TRBJ2-1, with D possibly TRBD1 on 6 matching bases. Germline CDR1 is SNHLY and CDR2 is FYNNEI. This CDR3 comprises 10 residues.